The 32 T cell receptor beta chains reported below all come from one sample, sequenced in a study of CD8+ T cells in alopecia areata. In each case, RNA was isolated and then reverse transcribed into cDNA as the sequencing template. Sequencing used immunoSEQ multiplex PCR; TCRdb keeps in-frame clones, though not all of them. The data contain about 99,000 clones, approximately 60% of them singletons. Specimen: CD4+ T cells sorted from blood. The receptors come from a human donor in good health.

The count of this clone is one. The chain is built from TRBV10-3 and TRBJ1-2, with no clear D. The germline V and J ends were trimmed by 0 bases and 7 bases, with 21 bases remaining between them. The CDR3 covers 17 residues. Germline CDR1 and CDR2: ENHRY and SYGVKD. CDR3 DNA: TGTGCCATCAGTGAGTCGAAAACCCAGACCCCCGCGGGTGGCTACACCTTC. Protein product: CAISESKTQTPAGGYTF.

CDR3 amino acids: CASSREPGPMNEKLFF. CDR3 nucleotide sequence: TGCGCCAGCAGCCGCGAACCGGGACCGATGAATGAAAAACTGTTTTTT. The chain combines TRBV4-3 with TRBJ1-4; tentatively, D is TRBD1 (5 bases). V gave up 4 bases and J gave up 5 bases, with 17 bases separating them. CDR1 is LGHNA, CDR2 YSLEER, per germline. This CDR3 has 16 amino acids.

The genes are TRBV5-1 and TRBJ2-5, with unresolved D. Trimming left V 2 bases short and J 4 bases short, with 6 bases between. The germline V gene has CDR1 SGHRS and CDR2 YFSETQ. This CDR3 is built from 12 residues. CDR3 sequence: CASSFETETQYF. The CDR3, as DNA: TGCGCCAGCAGCTTTGAGACAGAGACCCAGTACTTC.

This sequence joins TRBV29-1 and TRBJ2-5; the match to TRBD1 covers 9 bases. V dropped 4 bases and J dropped 3; count of bases not matched to a gene: 9. Per germline, CDR1 SQVTM and CDR2 ANQGSEA. CDR3 size: 15 residues. The CDR3 loop is CSVAESGQGKETQYF. The CDR3, as DNA: TGCAGCGTTGCCGAGAGTGGACAGGGGAAAGAGACCCAGTACTTC.

The chain combines TRBV2 with TRBJ1-6; 8 bases map to TRBD1. Trimming at V came to 8 bases and at J to 3 bases, leaving 3 bases not matched to a gene. Germline V gene lookup returns CDR1 SNHLY and CDR2 FYNNEI. This CDR3 has 14 residues. CDR3 protein: CASGQGVYNSPLHF. The CDR3 DNA reads as TGTGCCAGCGGACAGGGAGTCTATAATTCACCCCTCCACTTT.

The chain uses TRBV5-6 and TRBJ1-2; D perhaps matches TRBD1 (6 bases). Germline CDR1 reads SGHDT; CDR2 reads YYEEEE. The CDR3 length is 11 residues. The V end was cut by 4 bases, the J end by 5 bases, with 6 bases between. CDR3 loop: CASSTGYGYTF. The CDR3 region has the DNA TGTGCCAGCAGCACAGGGTATGGCTACACCTTC. The complete variable domain, with remaining parts taken from reference TRBV5-6 and TRBJ1-2, reads DAGVTQSPTHLIKTRGQQVTLRCSPKSGHDTVSWYQQALGQGPQFIFQYYEEEERQRGNFPDRFSGHQFPNYSSELNVNALLLGDSALYLCASSTGYGYTFGSGTRLTVV.

This chain links TRBV29-1 with TRBJ2-1; D is uncertain. Germline CDR1 and CDR2: SQVTM and ANQGSEA. The CDR3 loop spans 11 amino acids. Trimming took 8 bases from V and 5 from J, leaving 10 bases between them. The CDR3 DNA reads TGCAGCTGCTCGTACAACAATGAGCAGTTCTTC. Protein sequence: CSCSYNNEQFF.

This clone has a handful of counts. The chain combines TRBV15 with TRBJ2-3, with D possibly matching TRBD2 (5 bases). V lost 4 bases, J lost 4 bases, and 15 bases lay in between. The CDR3 is 15 amino acids. The V gene's germline CDR1 is LNHNV and CDR2 YYDKDF (reference sequence). The CDR3 loop reads CATSTRTQSADTQYF. The CDR3 DNA reads as TGTGCCACCAGCACCCGGACTCAAAGCGCAGATACGCAGTATTTT.

This chain uses TRBV7-2 with TRBJ1-5; D remains unclear. The germline V and J ends were trimmed by 5 bases and 3 bases, with 5 bases remaining between them. CDR1 is SGHTA and CDR2 is FQGNSA in the germline V gene. The CDR3 totals 12 residues. The CDR3 sequence: CASSLTNQPQHF. CDR3 in DNA: TGTGCCAGCAGCCTGACCAATCAGCCCCAGCATTTT.

This clone was seen more than once but under ten times. The V and J genes are TRBV29-1 and TRBJ1-2; D may be TRBD1 (6 bases). CDR1 and CDR2 (germline): SQVTM, ANQGSEA. Between the trimmed V and J ends, which lost 6 bases and 8 bases, there was a span of 13 bases. CDR3 length: 11 amino acids. CDR3 sequence reads: CSVRQVGGYTF. CDR3 bases: TGCAGCGTCAGACAGGTCGGCGGCTACACCTTC. Full variable domain (rest looked up from reference TRBV29-1 and TRBJ1-2): SAVISQKPSRDICQRGTSLTIQCQVDSQVTMMFWYRQQPGQSLTLIATANQGSEATYESGFVIDKFPISRPNLTFSTLTVSNMSPEDSSIYLCSVRQVGGYTFGSGTRLTVV.

This rearrangement joins TRBV28 to TRBJ2-7, with TRBD2 identical over 8 bases. V lost 5 bases and J lost 3; bases outside the gene matches: 9. CDR3 length equals 15 residues. CDR1 and CDR2 from the germline V gene are MDHEN and SYDVKM. The DNA for the CDR3 is TGTGCCAGCAGTCCCACCGGACTAGCCCACTACGAGCAGTACTTC. Translating gives CASSPTGLAHYEQYF.

This sequence joins TRBV25-1 and TRBJ1-5; no reliable D call. The germline V and J ends were trimmed by 8 bases and 3 bases, with 14 bases remaining between them. The CDR3 extends over 14 amino acids. Germline V lookup: CDR1 MGHDK, CDR2 SYGVNS. The CDR3 DNA follows: TGTGCCAGCTCAGACCCCGAACCCAATCAGCCCCAGCATTTT. Translating gives CASSDPEPNQPQHF. The full variable domain, rest sourced from reference TRBV25-1 and TRBJ1-5, is EADIYQTPRYLVIGTGKKITLECSQTMGHDKMYWYQQDPGMELHLIHYSYGVNSTEKGDLSSESTVSRIRTEHFPLTLESARPSHTSQYLCASSDPEPNQPQHFGDGTRLSIL.

This chain uses TRBV29-1 with TRBJ1-2, with TRBD1 matching over 9 bases. Germline V CDR1 and CDR2: SQVTM, ANQGSEA. The V gene end was trimmed by 6 bases and the J gene end by 3 bases; junction bases not matched to a gene: 5. The length of the CDR3 is 13 residues. CDR3 loop: CSVLGTGYYGYTF. As DNA, the CDR3 is TGCAGCGTCCTTGGGACAGGGTACTATGGCTACACCTTC.

The chain links TRBV29-1 to TRBJ1-1; D unresolved. V was cut by 7 bases and J by 2 bases, with 14 bases left in between. The germline V gene has CDR1 SQVTM and CDR2 ANQGSEA. The CDR3 consists of 13 residues. CDR3 sequence reads: CSAMGQTNTEAFF. CDR3 nucleotides: TGCAGCGCCATGGGCCAAACAAACACTGAAGCTTTCTTT.

The V and J genes are TRBV7-9 and TRBJ1-4; TRBD1 matches at 9 bases. Germline V gene sequence: CDR1 SEHNR, CDR2 FQNEAQ (reference sequence). The CDR3 is 14 residues long. Trimming cost V 5 bases and J 6 bases; bases outside gene matches: 4. CDR3 protein: CASSAGQGDEKLFF. DNA of the CDR3: TGTGCCAGCAGCGCGGGACAGGGTGATGAAAAACTGTTTTTT.

This chain uses TRBV28 with TRBJ2-7; 8 bases line up with TRBD1. Trimming cost V 4 bases and J 6 bases; bases outside gene matches: 14. CDR1 MDHEN and CDR2 SYDVKM come from the germline V gene. The CDR3 is 16 amino acids. CDR3 in amino acids: CASSSPGGGTRAEQYF. Here the CDR3 DNA reads TGTGCCAGCAGTTCCCCAGGGGGCGGAACGAGGGCCGAGCAGTACTTC.

J is TRBJ1-2 and V is TRBV28; D unresolved. Trimming shortened V by 5 bases and J by 4 bases, and 8 bases separated the two germline ends. This CDR3 comprises 12 residues. Per the germline V gene, CDR1 is MDHEN and CDR2 is SYDVKM. The CDR3 DNA sequence: TGTGCCAGCAGTATTGAGAGCTATGGCTACACCTTC. This codes for CASSIESYGYTF.

The V call is TRBV11-2, the J call TRBJ2-3, with TRBD1 matching 7 bases. The CDR3 runs to 16 residues. The ends lost 6 bases at V and 1 base at J; junction bases unmatched: 10. Germline V gene sequence: CDR1 SGHAT, CDR2 FQNNGV. CDR3 bases: TGTGCCAGCAGACCACGACAGGGTATGGGCACAGATACGCAGTATTTT. Translated, it gives CASRPRQGMGTDTQYF.

The chain uses TRBV30 and TRBJ1-1; D uncertain. With 3 bases removed from V and 5 bases from J, the gap between germline ends came to 4 bases. The germline gives CDR1 GTSNPN, CDR2 SVGIG (reference sequence). This CDR3 is built from 10 residues. The CDR3 DNA follows: TGTGCCTGGAGAAGGACTGAAGCTTTCTTT. Protein: CAWRRTEAFF.

V usage is TRBV5-1 and J usage is TRBJ2-1; 10 nucleotides agree with TRBD2. The V segment lost 0 bases and the J segment 0 bases; nucleotides outside the gene matches: 6. The CDR3 extends over 18 amino acids. CDR1 is SGHRS, CDR2 YFSETQ, per germline. The CDR3 region has the DNA TGCGCCAGCAGCTTGGTTCTAGCGGGGGCCGGCTCCTACAATGAGCAGTTCTTC. This codes for CASSLVLAGAGSYNEQFF.

J is TRBJ1-1 and V is TRBV28; no reliable D call. Germline V CDR1 and CDR2: MDHEN, SYDVKM. This CDR3 has 15 residues. V lost 5 bases to trimming and J lost 0 bases, with 13 bases between them. The CDR3 is CASSPPRVMNTEAFF. The CDR3, as DNA: TGTGCCAGCAGTCCTCCCCGGGTGATGAACACTGAAGCTTTCTTT.

CDR3 sequence reads: CASSLVPYGYTF. The CDR3 DNA reads TGTGCCAGCAGCTTGGTTCCCTATGGCTACACCTTC. The chain couples TRBV5-6 to TRBJ1-2, with D unclear. The germline gives CDR1 SGHDT, CDR2 YYEEEE. The V and J ends lost 0 bases and 4 bases respectively, with 4 bases between them. This CDR3 comprises 12 residues.

This clone has just one count. V and J are TRBV6-6 and TRBJ1-2; 7 positions match TRBD1. J lost 4 bases, V lost 6 bases, and 11 bases had no gene match. CDR1 is MNHNY, CDR2 SVGAGI, per germline (reference sequence). The length of the CDR3 is 15 residues. CDR3 nucleotide sequence: TGTGCCAGCAGACCTAACCGGGACAGACCCTATGGCTACACCTTC. Translating gives CASRPNRDRPYGYTF.

The chain carries TRBV6-6 and TRBJ2-1; possible D gene TRBD2, 6 bases. Trimming removed 8 bases at V and 4 bases at J, with 18 bases between. The CDR3 extends over 15 amino acids. The germline gives CDR1 MNHNY, CDR2 SVGAGI (reference sequence). In DNA form, the CDR3 reads TGTGCCAGCCGGGGGAACGGGGCAGGATACAATGAGCAGTTCTTC. Encoded protein: CASRGNGAGYNEQFF.

This clone has only a few counts. This chain links TRBV12-5 with TRBJ2-5; perhaps TRBD1 as D (5 bases). The CDR3 consists of 13 residues. V dropped 2 bases and J dropped 7 bases, with 11 bases sitting between them. CDR1 is LGHNT and CDR2 is FRNRAP in the germline V gene. This CDR3 reads CASGLWGLGTQYF. The CDR3 DNA sequence: TGTGCTAGTGGTTTGTGGGGCCTGGGGACCCAGTACTTC.

This chain connects TRBV29-1 to TRBJ1-5; D unclear. The CDR3 is 18 amino acids. Trimming removed 4 bases from V and 7 bases from J, with 29 bases in between. Germline V gene data show CDR1 as SQVTM and CDR2 as ANQGSEA. CDR3 coding DNA: TGCAGCGTTGGGTCTAGTCTCGGGGAGGGCCCGTCTGGACAGCCCCAGCATTTT. This translates into CSVGSSLGEGPSGQPQHF.

This clone has just a few counts. The J gene is TRBJ1-2, the V gene TRBV15; D might be TRBD1 (5 bases). CDR3 length equals 17 residues. With 1 base removed from V and 0 bases from J, the gap between germline ends came to 15 bases. Germline V CDR1 and CDR2: LNHNV, YYDKDF (reference sequence). The CDR3, as DNA: TGTGCCACCAGCAGAGTAGGATGGGACCTATCTAACTATGGCTACACCTTC. Its translation: CATSRVGWDLSNYGYTF.

The CDR3 region has the DNA TGCAGCGTTGAAGGGAACATGAGCCCCCACACCGGCACAGATACGCAGTATTTT. Protein sequence: CSVEGNMSPHTGTDTQYF. This rearrangement joins TRBV29-1 to TRBJ2-3, with no clear D. The CDR3 is made up of 18 amino acids. Trimming removed 1 base at V and 1 base at J, with 21 bases between. Looked up from germline, CDR1 is SQVTM and CDR2 is ANQGSEA.

With respect to this clone: Other nucleotide sequences from this sample produce the same CDR3. This chain links TRBV2 with TRBJ2-5; D might be TRBD2 (5 bases). V was pared by 8 bases and J by 1 base, with 5 bases between. Germline V CDR1 and CDR2: SNHLY, FYNNEI. The CDR3 consists of 11 residues. CDR3 sequence (DNA): TGTGCCAGCGGAGGCCAAGAGACCCAGTACTTC. This translates into CASGGQETQYF.

This chain joins TRBV7-2 and TRBJ2-5; no firm D call. Trimming took off 3 bases at V and 6 bases at J, with 5 bases between the two ends. Germline CDR1 SGHTA, CDR2 FQGNSA. This CDR3 spans 11 amino acids. DNA of the CDR3: TGTGCCAGCAGCTTCGCGAAGACCCAGTACTTC. Protein: CASSFAKTQYF.

The chain combines TRBV29-1 with TRBJ2-6; 11 nucleotides line up with TRBD1. J gave up 0 bases and V 5 bases, and 6 bases lay outside the gene matches. CDR3 length: 17 residues. Germline CDR1 SQVTM, CDR2 ANQGSEA. The CDR3 sequence is CSVKDRGLSSGANVLTF. The CDR3, as DNA: TGCAGCGTTAAGGACAGGGGGCTAAGCTCTGGGGCCAACGTCCTGACTTTC. The variable domain in full, completed from reference TRBV29-1 and TRBJ2-6, reads SAVISQKPSRDICQRGTSLTIQCQVDSQVTMMFWYRQQPGQSLTLIATANQGSEATYESGFVIDKFPISRPNLTFSTLTVSNMSPEDSSIYLCSVKDRGLSSGANVLTFGAGSRLTVL.

V usage is TRBV23-1 and J usage is TRBJ2-1, with TRBD2 matching 11 bases. TRBV23-1 is given ORF status, its function remaining uncertain. V shed 0 bases and J 8 bases; nucleotides not matched to a gene: 15. This CDR3 region has 19 residues. The DNA for the CDR3 is TGCGCCAGCAGTCAATCTAAATGGCTAGCGGGGGGAAATCACCATGAGCAGTTCTTC. Translated, it gives CASSQSKWLAGGNHHEQFF.